Listed here is a single TCR beta chain. As yet, its antigen is unknown. Study results and caveats: Tumor Treg TCRs overlapped most with tumor naive CD4+ cells.

Treg sorting used a CD4+CD25+CD127-/low gate. Looked up from germline, CDR1 is GTSNPN and CDR2 is SVGIG (reference sequence). The CDR3 extends over 12 amino acids. V lost 2 bases to trimming and J lost 8 bases, with 13 bases between them. TCRdb passed the 5' RACE reads through MiXCR, listing each CDR3 protein once. This sample yields under 65,000 distinct CDR3 sequences, of which roughly 20% are seen a single time; 3.2% belongs to the top ten. Sample: tumor-infiltrating Tregs sorted from the breast tumor. This chain links TRBV30 with TRBJ2-7; D perhaps matches TRBD1 (6 bases). This clonotype originated in a female donor with breast cancer. CDR3 DNA: TGTGCCTGGAGTCCAGGGGTGGGTCAGCAGTACTTC. Its protein product is CAWSPGVGQQYF.